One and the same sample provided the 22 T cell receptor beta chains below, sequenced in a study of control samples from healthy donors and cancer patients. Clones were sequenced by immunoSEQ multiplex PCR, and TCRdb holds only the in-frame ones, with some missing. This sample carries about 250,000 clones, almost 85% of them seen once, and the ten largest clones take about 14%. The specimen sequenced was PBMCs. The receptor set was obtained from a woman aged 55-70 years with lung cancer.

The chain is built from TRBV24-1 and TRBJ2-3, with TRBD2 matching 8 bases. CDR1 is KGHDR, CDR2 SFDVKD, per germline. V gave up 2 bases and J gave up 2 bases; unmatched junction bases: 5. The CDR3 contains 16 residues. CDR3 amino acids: CATSDSRGGNTDTQYF. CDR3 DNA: TGTGCCACCAGTGATTCCCGGGGGGGTAACACAGATACGCAGTATTTT.

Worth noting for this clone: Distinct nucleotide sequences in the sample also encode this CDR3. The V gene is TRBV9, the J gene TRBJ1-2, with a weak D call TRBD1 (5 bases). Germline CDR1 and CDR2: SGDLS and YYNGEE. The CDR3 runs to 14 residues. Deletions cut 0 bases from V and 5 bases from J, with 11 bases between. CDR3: CASSVEAEGYGYTF. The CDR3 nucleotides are TGTGCCAGCAGCGTAGAGGCGGAGGGGTATGGCTACACCTTC.

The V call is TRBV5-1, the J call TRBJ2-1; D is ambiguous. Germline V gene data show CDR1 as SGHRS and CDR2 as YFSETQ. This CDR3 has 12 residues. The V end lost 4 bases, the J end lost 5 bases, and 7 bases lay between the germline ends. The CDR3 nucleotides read TGCGCCAGCAGCCGACCTAACAATGAGCAGTTCTTC. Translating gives CASSRPNNEQFF.

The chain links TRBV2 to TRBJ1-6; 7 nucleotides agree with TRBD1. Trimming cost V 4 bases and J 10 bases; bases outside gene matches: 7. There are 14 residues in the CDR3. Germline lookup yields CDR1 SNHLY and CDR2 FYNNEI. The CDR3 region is CASSADRVQSPLHF. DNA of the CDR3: TGTGCCAGCAGTGCCGACAGGGTGCAATCACCCCTCCACTTT.

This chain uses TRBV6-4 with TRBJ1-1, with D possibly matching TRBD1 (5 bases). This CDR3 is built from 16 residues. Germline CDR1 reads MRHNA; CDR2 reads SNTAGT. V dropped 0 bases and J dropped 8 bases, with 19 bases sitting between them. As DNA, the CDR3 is TGTGCCAGCAGTGACTCGAAGGGGAGGCGCGCCTCAGAAGCTTTCTTT. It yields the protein CASSDSKGRRASEAFF.

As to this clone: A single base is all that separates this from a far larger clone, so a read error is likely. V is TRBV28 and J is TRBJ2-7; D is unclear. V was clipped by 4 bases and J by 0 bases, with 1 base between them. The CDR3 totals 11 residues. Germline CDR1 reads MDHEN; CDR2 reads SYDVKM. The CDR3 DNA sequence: TGTGCCAGCAGTTCCTCCTACGAGCAGTACTTC. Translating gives CASSSSYEQYF.

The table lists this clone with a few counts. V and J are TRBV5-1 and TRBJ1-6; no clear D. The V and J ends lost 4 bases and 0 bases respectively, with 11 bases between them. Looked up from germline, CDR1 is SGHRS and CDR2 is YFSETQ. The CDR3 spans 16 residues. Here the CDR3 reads CASSPDGNSYNSPLHF. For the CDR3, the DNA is TGCGCCAGCAGCCCGGACGGCAACTCCTATAATTCACCCCTCCACTTT.

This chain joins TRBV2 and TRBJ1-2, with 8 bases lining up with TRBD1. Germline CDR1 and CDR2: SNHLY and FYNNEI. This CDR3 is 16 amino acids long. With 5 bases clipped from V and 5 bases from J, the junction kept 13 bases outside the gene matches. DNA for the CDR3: TGTGCCAGCAGTCCTCTAGCCGGGACAGGCCTTTATGGCTACACCTTC. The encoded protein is CASSPLAGTGLYGYTF.

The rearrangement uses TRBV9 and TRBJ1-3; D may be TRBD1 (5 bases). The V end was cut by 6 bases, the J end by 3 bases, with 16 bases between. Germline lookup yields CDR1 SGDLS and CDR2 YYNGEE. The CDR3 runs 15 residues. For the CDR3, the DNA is TGTGCCAGCAATTGGAGGGGCGCAGGTGGAAACACCATATATTTT. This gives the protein CASNWRGAGGNTIYF.

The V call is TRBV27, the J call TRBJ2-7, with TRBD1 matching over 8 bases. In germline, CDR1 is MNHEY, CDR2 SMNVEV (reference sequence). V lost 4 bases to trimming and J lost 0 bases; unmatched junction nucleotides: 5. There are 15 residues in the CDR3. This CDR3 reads CASSSWTGSSYEQYF. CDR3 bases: TGTGCCAGCAGTTCCTGGACAGGGAGCTCCTACGAGCAGTACTTC.

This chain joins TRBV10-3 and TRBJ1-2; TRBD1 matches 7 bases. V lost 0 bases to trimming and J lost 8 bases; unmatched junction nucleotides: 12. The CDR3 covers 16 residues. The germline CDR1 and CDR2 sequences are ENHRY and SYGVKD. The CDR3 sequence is CAISESNDRAAPGYTF. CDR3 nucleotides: TGTGCCATCAGTGAGTCTAACGACAGGGCAGCGCCCGGCTACACCTTC.

The CDR3 DNA is TGTGCCAGCAGAAAGACAGGGACCGGGGAGCTGTTTTTT. It translates to CASRKTGTGELFF. The chain carries TRBV6-6 and TRBJ2-2; 7 nucleotides line up with TRBD1. The J segment lost 5 bases and the V segment lost 6 bases, leaving 3 bases of the junction unmatched. Germline V CDR1 and CDR2: MNHNY, SVGAGI (reference sequence). There are 13 residues in the CDR3.

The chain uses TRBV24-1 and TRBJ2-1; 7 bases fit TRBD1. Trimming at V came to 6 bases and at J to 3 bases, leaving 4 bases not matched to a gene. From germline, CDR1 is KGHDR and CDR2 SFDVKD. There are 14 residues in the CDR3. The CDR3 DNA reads TGTGCCACCAGTTCCGGGACAGTCTACAATGAGCAGTTCTTC. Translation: CATSSGTVYNEQFF.

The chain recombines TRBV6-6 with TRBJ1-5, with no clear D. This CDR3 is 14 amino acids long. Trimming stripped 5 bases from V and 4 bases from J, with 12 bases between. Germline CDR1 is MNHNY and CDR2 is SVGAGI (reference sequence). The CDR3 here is CASSPPTDNQPQHF. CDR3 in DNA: TGTGCCAGCAGTCCCCCGACGGATAATCAGCCCCAGCATTTT.

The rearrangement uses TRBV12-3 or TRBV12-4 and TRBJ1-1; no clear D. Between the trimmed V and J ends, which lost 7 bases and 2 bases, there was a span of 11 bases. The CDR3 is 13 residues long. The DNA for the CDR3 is TGTGCCAGCACCTCGACGAGAAACACTGAAGCTTTCTTT. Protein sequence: CASTSTRNTEAFF.

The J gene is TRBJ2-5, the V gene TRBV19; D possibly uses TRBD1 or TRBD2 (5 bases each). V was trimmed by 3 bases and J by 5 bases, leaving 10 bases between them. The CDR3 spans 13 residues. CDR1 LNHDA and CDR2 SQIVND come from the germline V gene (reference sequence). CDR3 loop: CASSIFWGETQYF. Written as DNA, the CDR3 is TGTGCCAGTAGTATTTTCTGGGGGGAGACCCAGTACTTC.

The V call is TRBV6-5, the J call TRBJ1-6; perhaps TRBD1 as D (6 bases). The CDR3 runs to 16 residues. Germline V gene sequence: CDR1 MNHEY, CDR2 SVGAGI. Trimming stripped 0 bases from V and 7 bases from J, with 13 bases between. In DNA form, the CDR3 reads TGTGCCAGCAGTTACTCGGGGGGCCTTCGGAATTCACCCCTCCACTTT. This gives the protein CASSYSGGLRNSPLHF.

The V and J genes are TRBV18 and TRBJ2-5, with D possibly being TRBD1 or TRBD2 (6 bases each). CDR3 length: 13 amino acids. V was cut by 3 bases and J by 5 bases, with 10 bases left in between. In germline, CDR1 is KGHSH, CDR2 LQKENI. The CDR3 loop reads CASSPGGGETQYF. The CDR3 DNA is TGTGCCAGCTCACCTGGAGGGGGGGAGACCCAGTACTTC. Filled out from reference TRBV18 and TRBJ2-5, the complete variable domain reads NAGVMQNPRHLVRRRGQEARLRCSPMKGHSHVYWYRQLPEEGLKFMVYLQKENIIDESGMPKERFSAEFPKEGPSILRIQQVVRGDSAAYFCASSPGGGETQYFGPGTRLLVL.

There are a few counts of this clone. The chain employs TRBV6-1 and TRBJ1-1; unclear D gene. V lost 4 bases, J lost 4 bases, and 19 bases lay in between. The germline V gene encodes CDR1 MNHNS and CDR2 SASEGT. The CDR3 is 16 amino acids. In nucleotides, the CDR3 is TGTGCCAGCAGTGCGGAGGGAGCAAGAATAGGCACTGAAGCTTTCTTT. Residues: CASSAEGARIGTEAFF.

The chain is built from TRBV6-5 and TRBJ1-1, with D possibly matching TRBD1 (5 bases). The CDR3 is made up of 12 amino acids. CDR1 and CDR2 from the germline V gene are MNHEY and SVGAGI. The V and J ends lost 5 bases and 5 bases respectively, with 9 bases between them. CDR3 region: CASSNPGTEAFF. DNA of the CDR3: TGTGCCAGCAGTAACCCAGGGACTGAAGCTTTCTTT.

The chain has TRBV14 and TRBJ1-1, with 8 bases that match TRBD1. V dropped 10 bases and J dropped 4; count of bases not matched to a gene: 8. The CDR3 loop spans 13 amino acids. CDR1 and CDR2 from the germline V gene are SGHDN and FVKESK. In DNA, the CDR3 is TGTGCCACCCAGGGGGCGGTTGGCACTGAAGCTTTCTTT. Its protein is CATQGAVGTEAFF.

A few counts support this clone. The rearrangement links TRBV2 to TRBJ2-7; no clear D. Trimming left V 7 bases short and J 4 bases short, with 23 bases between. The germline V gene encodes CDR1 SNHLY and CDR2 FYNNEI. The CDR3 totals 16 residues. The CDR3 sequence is CASKTPGLRAGYEQYF. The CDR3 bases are TGTGCCAGCAAAACCCCCGGTCTCAGAGCAGGTTACGAGCAGTACTTC.